This T cell receptor beta chain is from a study of blood T cell repertoires in COVID-19. Background on the study: The United States, Italy and Spain provided the acute and convalescent COVID-19 samples. PBMCs, B-cell-depleted T cells, or T cells provided the cDNA or gDNA that made up the material.

Trimming took off 1 base at V and 8 bases at J, with 8 bases between the two ends. In germline, CDR1 is DFQATT, CDR2 SNEGSKA (reference sequence). The CDR3 consists of 11 residues. In the authors' workflow: Estimates of nucleated cell counts were drawn from the amplification of reference gene primers. Produced via immunoSEQ multiplex PCR; TCRdb's table is partial and in-frame only. That table is the source of V, J and clone size, and D and trimming were worked out from the DNA. In the table there are more than 300,000 clones, more than 75% of which are singletons. The receptor's source is a woman under 30 who had recovered from COVID-19. The chain carries TRBV20-1 and TRBJ1-1; a weak D match, TRBD1 (5 bases). The sequencing input was peripheral blood. The CDR3 coding sequence is TGCAGTGCTAGAGCCCCAGGGGAAGCTTTCTTT. Encoded protein: CSARAPGEAFF.